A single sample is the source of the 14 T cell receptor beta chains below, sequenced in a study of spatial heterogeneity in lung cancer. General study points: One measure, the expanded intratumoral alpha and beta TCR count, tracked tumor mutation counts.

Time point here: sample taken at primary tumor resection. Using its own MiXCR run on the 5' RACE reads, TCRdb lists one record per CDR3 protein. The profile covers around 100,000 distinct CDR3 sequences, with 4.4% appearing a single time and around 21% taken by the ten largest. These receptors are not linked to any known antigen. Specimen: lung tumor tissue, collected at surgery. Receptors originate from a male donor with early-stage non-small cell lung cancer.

The CDR3 coding sequence is TGTGCCAGCAACTTCTCTCTGGAGAGTGGAGATACGCAGTATTTT. This translates into CASNFSLESGDTQYF. The V and J genes are TRBV7-2 and TRBJ2-3; D gene unclear. Germline V lookup: CDR1 SGHTA, CDR2 FQGNSA. The CDR3 consists of 15 residues. Between the trimmed V and J ends, which lost 7 bases and 5 bases, there was a span of 19 bases.

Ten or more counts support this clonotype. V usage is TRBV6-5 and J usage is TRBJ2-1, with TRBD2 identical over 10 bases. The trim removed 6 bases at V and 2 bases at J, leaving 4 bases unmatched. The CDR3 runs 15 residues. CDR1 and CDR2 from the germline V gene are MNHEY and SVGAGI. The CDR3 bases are TGTGCCAGCAGCACCGGGACTAGCGCCTACAATGAGCAGTTCTTC. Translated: CASSTGTSAYNEQFF.

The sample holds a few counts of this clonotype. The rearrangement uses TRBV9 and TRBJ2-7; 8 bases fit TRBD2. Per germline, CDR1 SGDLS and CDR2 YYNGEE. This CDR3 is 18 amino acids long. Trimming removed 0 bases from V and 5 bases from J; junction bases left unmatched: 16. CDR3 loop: CASSVEVSGTYNVNEQYF. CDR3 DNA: TGTGCCAGCAGCGTAGAGGTTAGCGGGACCTATAATGTAAACGAGCAGTACTTC.

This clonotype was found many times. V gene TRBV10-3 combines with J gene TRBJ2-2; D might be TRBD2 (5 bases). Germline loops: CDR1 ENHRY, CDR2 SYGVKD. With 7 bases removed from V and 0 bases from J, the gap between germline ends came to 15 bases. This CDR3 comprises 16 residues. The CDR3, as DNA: TGTGCCATCACCAGAGGGAGTCTCGCGAACACCGGGGAGCTGTTTTTT. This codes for CAITRGSLANTGELFF.

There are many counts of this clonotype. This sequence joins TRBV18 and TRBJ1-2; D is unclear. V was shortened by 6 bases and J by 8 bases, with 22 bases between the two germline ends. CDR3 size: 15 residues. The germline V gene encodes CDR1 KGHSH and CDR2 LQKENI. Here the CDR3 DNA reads TGTGCCAGCTCCCCTGACCTGGAGCTGAAGGGAGGCTACACCTTC. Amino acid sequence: CASSPDLELKGGYTF. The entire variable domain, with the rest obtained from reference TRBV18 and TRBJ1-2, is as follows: NAGVMQNPRHLVRRRGQEARLRCSPMKGHSHVYWYRQLPEEGLKFMVYLQKENIIDESGMPKERFSAEFPKEGPSILRIQQVVRGDSAAYFCASSPDLELKGGYTFGSGTRLTVV.

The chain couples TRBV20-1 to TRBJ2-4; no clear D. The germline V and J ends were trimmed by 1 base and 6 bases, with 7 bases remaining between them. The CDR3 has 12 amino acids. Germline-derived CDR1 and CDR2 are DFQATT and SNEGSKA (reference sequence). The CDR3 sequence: CSARVDGNIQYF. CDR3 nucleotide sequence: TGCAGTGCTAGAGTTGATGGAAACATTCAGTACTTC.

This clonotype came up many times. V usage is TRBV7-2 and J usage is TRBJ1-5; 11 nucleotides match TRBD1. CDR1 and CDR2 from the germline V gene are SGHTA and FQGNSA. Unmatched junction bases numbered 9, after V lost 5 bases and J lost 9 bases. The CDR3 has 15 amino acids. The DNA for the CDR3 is TGTGCCAGCAGCCAGACCGGGACAGGGGGACGGCCCCAGCATTTT. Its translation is CASSQTGTGGRPQHF.

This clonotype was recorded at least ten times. The CDR3 coding sequence is TGTGCCAGCAGCGAACAAAGTTACGGGGGCGACGAGCAGTACTTC. This encodes CASSEQSYGGDEQYF. The chain has TRBV7-9 and TRBJ2-7; the D call may be TRBD1 or TRBD2 (6 bases each). Germline values: CDR1 SEHNR, CDR2 FQNEAQ (reference sequence). This CDR3 region has 15 residues. The V end lost 5 bases, the J end lost 5 bases, and 19 bases lay between the germline ends. The whole variable domain, remainder taken from reference TRBV7-9 and TRBJ2-7, is DTGVSQNPRHKITKRGQNVTFRCDPISEHNRLYWYRQTLGQGPEFLTYFQNEAQLEKSRLLSDRFSAERPKGSFSTLEIQRTEQGDSAMYLCASSEQSYGGDEQYFGPGTRLTVT.

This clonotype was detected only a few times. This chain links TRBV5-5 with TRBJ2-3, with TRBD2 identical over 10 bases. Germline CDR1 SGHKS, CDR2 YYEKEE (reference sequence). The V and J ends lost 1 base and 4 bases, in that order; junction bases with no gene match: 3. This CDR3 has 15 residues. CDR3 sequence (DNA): TGTGCCAGCAGCTTGCCGGGACTAGCGTCAGATACGCAGTATTTT. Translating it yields CASSLPGLASDTQYF.

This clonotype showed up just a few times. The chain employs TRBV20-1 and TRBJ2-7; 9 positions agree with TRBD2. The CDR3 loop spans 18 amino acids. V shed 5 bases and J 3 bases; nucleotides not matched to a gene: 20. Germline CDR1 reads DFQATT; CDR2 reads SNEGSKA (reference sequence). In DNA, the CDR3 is TGCAGTGCTCAGGGGTTTTTAAGGTCGGCTAGCGGGAACTACGAGCAGTACTTC. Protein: CSAQGFLRSASGNYEQYF.

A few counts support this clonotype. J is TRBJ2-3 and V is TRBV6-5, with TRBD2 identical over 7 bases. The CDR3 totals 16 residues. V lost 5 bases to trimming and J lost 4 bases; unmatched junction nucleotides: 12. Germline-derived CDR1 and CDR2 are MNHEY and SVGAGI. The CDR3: CASSPLAGDTADTQYF. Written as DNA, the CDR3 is TGTGCCAGCAGTCCTTTGGCGGGAGATACAGCAGATACGCAGTATTTT.

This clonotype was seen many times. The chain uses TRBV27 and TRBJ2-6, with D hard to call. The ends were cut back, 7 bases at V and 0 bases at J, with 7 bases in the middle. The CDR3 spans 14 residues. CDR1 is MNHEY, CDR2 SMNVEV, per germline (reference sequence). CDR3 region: CASTRGSGANVLTF. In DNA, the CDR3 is TGTGCCAGCACCCGTGGCTCTGGGGCCAACGTCCTGACTTTC. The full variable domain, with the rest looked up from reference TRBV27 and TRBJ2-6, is EAQVTQNPRYLITVTGKKLTVTCSQNMNHEYMSWYRQDPGLGLRQIYYSMNVEVTDKGDVPEGYKVSRKEKRNFPLILESPSPNQTSLYFCASTRGSGANVLTFGAGSRLTVL.

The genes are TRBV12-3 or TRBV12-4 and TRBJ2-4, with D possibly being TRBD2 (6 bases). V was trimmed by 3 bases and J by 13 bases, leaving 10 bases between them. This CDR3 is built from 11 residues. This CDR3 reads CASSFSSGQYF. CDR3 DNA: TGTGCCAGCAGTTTCTCAAGCGGGCAGTACTTC.

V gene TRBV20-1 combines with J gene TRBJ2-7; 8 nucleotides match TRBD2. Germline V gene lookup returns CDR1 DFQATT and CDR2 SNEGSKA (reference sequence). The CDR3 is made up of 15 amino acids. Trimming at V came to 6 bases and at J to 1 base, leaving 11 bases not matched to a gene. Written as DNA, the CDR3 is TGCAGTGCCAAACAATCGCGGGGGGCGTCCTACGAGCAGTACTTC. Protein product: CSAKQSRGASYEQYF.